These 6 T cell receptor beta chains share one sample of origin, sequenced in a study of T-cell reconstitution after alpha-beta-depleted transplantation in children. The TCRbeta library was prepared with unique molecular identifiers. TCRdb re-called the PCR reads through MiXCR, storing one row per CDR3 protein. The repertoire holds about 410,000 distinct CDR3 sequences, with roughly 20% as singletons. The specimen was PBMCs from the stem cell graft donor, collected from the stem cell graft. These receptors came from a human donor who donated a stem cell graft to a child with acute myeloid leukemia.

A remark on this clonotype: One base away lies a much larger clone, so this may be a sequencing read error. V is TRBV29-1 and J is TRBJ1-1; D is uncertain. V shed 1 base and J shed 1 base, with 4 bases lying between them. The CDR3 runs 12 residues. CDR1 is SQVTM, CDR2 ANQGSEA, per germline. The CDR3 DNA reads TGCAGCGTTGAAGTTGGGAACACTGAAGCTTTCTTT. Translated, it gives CSVEVGNTEAFF.

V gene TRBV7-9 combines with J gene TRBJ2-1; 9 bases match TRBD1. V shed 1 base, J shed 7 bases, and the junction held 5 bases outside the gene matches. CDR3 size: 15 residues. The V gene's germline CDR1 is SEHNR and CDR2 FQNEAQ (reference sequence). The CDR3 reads CASSLDRGHGNEQFF. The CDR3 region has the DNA TGTGCCAGCAGCTTAGACAGGGGGCATGGTAATGAGCAGTTCTTC.

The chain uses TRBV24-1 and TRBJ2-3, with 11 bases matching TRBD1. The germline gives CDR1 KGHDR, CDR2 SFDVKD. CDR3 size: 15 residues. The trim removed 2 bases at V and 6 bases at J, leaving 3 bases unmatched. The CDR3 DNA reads TGTGCCACCAGTGATTCCGGGACAGGGGGGGATACGCAGTATTTT. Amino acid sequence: CATSDSGTGGDTQYF.

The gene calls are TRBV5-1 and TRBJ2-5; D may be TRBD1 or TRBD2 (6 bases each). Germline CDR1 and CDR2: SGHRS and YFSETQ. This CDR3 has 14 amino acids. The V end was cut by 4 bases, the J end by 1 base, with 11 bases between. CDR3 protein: CASSPGAFQETQYF. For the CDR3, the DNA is TGCGCCAGCAGCCCGGGGGCTTTCCAAGAGACCCAGTACTTC.

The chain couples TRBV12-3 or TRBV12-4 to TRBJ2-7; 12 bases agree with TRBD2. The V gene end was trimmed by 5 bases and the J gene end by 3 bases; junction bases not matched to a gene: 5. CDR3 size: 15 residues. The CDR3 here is CASSPTSGRFYEQYF. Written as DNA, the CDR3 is TGTGCCAGCAGTCCTACTAGCGGGAGGTTCTACGAGCAGTACTTC.

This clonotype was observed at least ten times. The CDR3 DNA is TGCAGCGCTATACGGGAGAGGGGTGCCGAGCAGTACTTC. It codes for CSAIRERGAEQYF. The chain uses TRBV29-1 and TRBJ2-7, with D possibly matching TRBD2 (6 bases). This CDR3 region has 13 residues. V lost 7 bases and J 6 bases, leaving 19 bases between the germline ends. Germline V gives CDR1 SQVTM, CDR2 ANQGSEA.